The rows below give T cell receptor beta chains drawn from one sample of a study of T cells in Graves' hyperthyroidism and ophthalmopathy. One entry per CDR3 protein results from TCRdb running MiXCR on the multiplex PCR reads. This sample has some 570,000 distinct CDR3 sequences, with approximately 15% found just once. The material sequenced was blood. The receptors stem from a woman between 18 and 29 years old with Graves' ophthalmopathy. Both conserved end residues are part of each CDR3. A D gene is named only where the DNA matches it firmly. Some rows have no size entry. The others give once, few or many, or a class for an expanded clone.

CDR3	DNA	V	J	D	length	size
CASSITSGTDTQYF	TGTGCCAGTAGTATAACTAGCGGCACAGATACGCAGTATTTT	TRBV19	TRBJ2-3	TRBD2	14	few
CASRIDRGANQPQHF	TGTGCCAGCAGGATTGACAGGGGGGCCAATCAGCCCCAGCATTTT	TRBV2	TRBJ1-5	TRBD1	15	many
CASSPQGGDYGYTF	TGTGCCAGCTCACCGCAGGGAGGTGACTATGGCTACACCTTC	TRBV18	TRBJ1-2	NA	14	few
CASSLGGPSDTQYF	TGTGCCAGCAGCTTAGGAGGGCCCTCAGATACGCAGTATTTT	TRBV7-9	TRBJ2-3	NA	14	many
CASSSTPGLAYEQYF	TGTGCCAGCAGCTCAACTCCGGGACTAGCCTACGAGCAGTACTTC	TRBV5-4	TRBJ2-7	TRBD2	15	many
CASSYREGTGELFF	TGTGCCAGCAGTTACAGGGAGGGCACCGGGGAGCTGTTTTTT	TRBV6-5	TRBJ2-2	TRBD2	14	many
CASSSGQGGNTIYF	TGTGCCAGCAGCTCGGGACAGGGGGGAAACACCATATATTTT	TRBV7-9	TRBJ1-3	TRBD1	14	few
CASSSWTSGDTDTQYF	TGTGCCAGCAGTTCCTGGACTAGCGGCGACACAGATACGCAGTATTTT	TRBV6-2/TRBV6-3	TRBJ2-3	TRBD2	16	many
CASSPRGQGVAGKLFF	TGTGCCAGCAGCCCCCGAGGACAGGGGGTGGCTGGGAAACTGTTTTTT	TRBV7-6	TRBJ1-4	TRBD1	16	NA
CASSFTAGPQETQYF	TGTGCCAGCAGCTTCACCGCCGGGCCCCAAGAGACCCAGTACTTC	TRBV7-3	TRBJ2-5	NA	15	many
CASSGLTGFYGYTF	TGTGCCAGCAGTGGTCTTACAGGGTTCTATGGCTACACCTTC	TRBV6-1	TRBJ1-2	NA	14	few
CASSRGDRTLNEQYF	TGTGCCAGCTCACGTGGGGACAGGACCCTTAACGAGCAGTACTTC	TRBV18	TRBJ2-7	TRBD1	15	many
CSVDLDRLDTQYF	TGCAGCGTTGACCTAGACAGGCTAGATACGCAGTATTTT	TRBV29-1	TRBJ2-3	NA	13	many
CSVEVSLVGIGGGETQYF	TGCAGCGTTGAAGTCTCCTTGGTCGGTATCGGTGGTGGAGAGACCCAGTACTTC	TRBV29-1	TRBJ2-5	NA	18	many
CASSAGEGTSGGGEQYF	TGTGCCAGCAGCGCGGGAGAGGGGACTAGCGGGGGGGGCGAGCAGTACTTC	TRBV9	TRBJ2-7	TRBD2	17	NA
CASIRGALSGAFF	TGTGCCAGTATCCGGGGCGCTCTTTCAGGAGCTTTCTTT	TRBV6-1	TRBJ1-1	NA	13	NA
CASSQMILRGTGELFF	TGCGCCAGCAGCCAGATGATTTTGCGTGGCACCGGGGAGCTGTTTTTT	TRBV4-1	TRBJ2-2	NA	16	NA
CASSPGGSKSEAFF	TGTGCCAGCTCCCCCGGGGGAAGCAAGTCTGAAGCTTTCTTT	TRBV18	TRBJ1-1	NA	14	many
CASSLTGMGEQYF	TGTGCCAGCAGCTTAACGGGGATGGGGGAGCAGTACTTC	TRBV7-3	TRBJ2-7	NA	13	NA
CASSIRGTGSYEQYF	TGTGCCAGTAGTATAAGGGGGACAGGGTCTTACGAGCAGTACTTC	TRBV19	TRBJ2-7	TRBD1	15	NA
CASSLGGGVRETQYF	TGTGCCAGCAGCTTAGGGGGGGGGGTCCGTGAGACCCAGTACTTC	TRBV7-2	TRBJ2-5	TRBD2	15	NA
CASSPSRTGRTDTQYF	TGTGCCAGCTCACCATCCAGAACAGGGCGGACAGATACGCAGTATTTT	TRBV18	TRBJ2-3	NA	16	NA
CASRKEADSYEQYF	TGTGCCAGCAGGAAGGAAGCGGACTCCTACGAGCAGTACTTC	TRBV6-1	TRBJ2-7	NA	14	many
CASSLTGLAGTGAEQYF	TGTGCCAGCAGCTTAACGGGACTAGCGGGAACGGGGGCCGAGCAGTACTTC	TRBV7-3	TRBJ2-7	TRBD2	17	many
CASSSLTSYEQYF	TGTGCCAGCAGCTCCCTTACCTCCTACGAGCAGTACTTC	TRBV7-9	TRBJ2-7	NA	13	many
CAISGTGQETQYF	TGTGCCATCAGTGGGACAGGGCAAGAGACCCAGTACTTC	TRBV10-3	TRBJ2-5	TRBD1	13	few
CASSEGIFTEAFF	TGTGCCAGCAGTGAAGGGATTTTTACTGAAGCTTTCTTT	TRBV2	TRBJ1-1	NA	13	NA
CASSTGQGVTEAFF	TGTGCCAGCAGCACTGGACAGGGAGTCACTGAAGCTTTCTTT	TRBV11-3	TRBJ1-1	TRBD1	14	many
CSASSPGTTQETQYF	TGCAGTGCTAGTAGCCCGGGAACTACTCAGGAGACCCAGTACTTC	TRBV20-1	TRBJ2-5	NA	15	many
CATGGLAHLEQFF	TGTGCCACCGGGGGACTAGCGCACTTGGAGCAGTTCTTC	TRBV24-1	TRBJ2-1	TRBD2	13	many
CASSPVEQAFSGANVLTF	TGTGCCAGCAGCCCCGTTGAGCAGGCCTTCTCTGGGGCCAACGTCCTGACTTTC	TRBV27	TRBJ2-6	NA	18	many
CASSADSPNTEAFF	TGTGCCAGCAGTGCGGACAGCCCTAACACTGAAGCTTTCTTT	TRBV2	TRBJ1-1	NA	14	many
CASSANQGGNTDTQYF	TGTGCCAGCAGTGCCAACCAAGGGGGCAACACAGATACGCAGTATTTT	TRBV6-4	TRBJ2-3	TRBD1	16	few
CASSPKGRQPQHF	TGTGCCAGCAGTCCTAAGGGGCGTCAGCCCCAGCATTTT	TRBV11-2	TRBJ1-5	NA	13	many
CSGSEGASPGELFF	TGCAGCGGTTCGGAGGGCGCTTCCCCCGGGGAGCTGTTTTTT	TRBV29-1	TRBJ2-2	NA	14	NA
CASSAVPGGLLKQYF	TGTGCCAGCAGCGCGGTACCAGGGGGGTTATTGAAGCAGTACTTC	TRBV5-6	TRBJ2-7	NA	15	few
CASSSAGHRAIFNYEQYF	TGTGCCAGCAGTTCGGCGGGACACCGCGCAATTTTTAACTACGAGCAGTACTTC	TRBV27	TRBJ2-7	NA	18	many
CASSLAGEGETQYF	TGTGCCAGCAGCTTGGCCGGGGAAGGAGAGACCCAGTACTTC	TRBV5-8	TRBJ2-5	NA	14	many
CASRDPGGRNEQYF	TGTGCCAGCAGAGATCCAGGGGGTCGAAACGAGCAGTACTTC	TRBV28	TRBJ2-7	TRBD1	14	many
CASSLVRPGGNGYTF	TGTGCCAGCAGCTTAGTAAGGCCAGGGGGAAATGGCTACACCTTC	TRBV7-9	TRBJ1-2	TRBD1	15	NA
CASTSTGGASYGYTF	TGTGCCAGCACCTCCACAGGGGGCGCGAGCTATGGCTACACCTTC	TRBV12-3/TRBV12-4	TRBJ1-2	TRBD1	15	NA
CASSPRLNATSGNPDTQYF	TGTGCCAGCAGTCCCCGTCTCAATGCGACTAGCGGGAACCCAGATACGCAGTATTTT	TRBV12-3/TRBV12-4	TRBJ2-3	TRBD2	19	many
CASSTRDLSTYEQYF	TGTGCCAGCAGTACCCGGGATCTCTCCACCTACGAGCAGTACTTC	TRBV2	TRBJ2-7	NA	15	many
CASFRDRGLIGTEAFF	TGTGCCAGCTTCCGGGACAGGGGACTTATTGGCACTGAAGCTTTCTTT	TRBV12-3/TRBV12-4	TRBJ1-1	TRBD1	16	many
CASSSPRDPTADYGYTF	TGTGCCAGCAGTTCCCCTCGGGACCCAACTGCAGACTATGGCTACACCTTC	TRBV28	TRBJ1-2	NA	17	NA
CASSYLYNEQFF	TGCGCCAGCAGTTACCTTTACAATGAGCAGTTCTTC	TRBV4-3	TRBJ2-1	NA	12	many
CAWREAGVGEQYF	TGTGCCTGGAGGGAAGCGGGAGTTGGCGAGCAGTACTTC	TRBV30	TRBJ2-7	TRBD2	13	few
CASSYEGLAGGREQFF	TGTGCCAGCAGTTACGAGGGACTAGCGGGAGGGAGGGAGCAGTTCTTC	TRBV6-5	TRBJ2-1	TRBD2	16	few
CSETVYNEQFF	TGCAGCGAAACGGTTTACAATGAGCAGTTCTTC	TRBV29-1	TRBJ2-1	NA	11	many
CASSSGQGRGGTDTQYF	TGTGCCAGCAGCTCTGGACAGGGGAGAGGTGGCACAGATACGCAGTATTTT	TRBV11-1	TRBJ2-3	TRBD1	17	many
CAISEVSDTLNEKLFF	TGTGCCATCAGTGAGGTCTCGGACACGCTAAATGAAAAACTGTTTTTT	TRBV10-3	TRBJ1-4	NA	16	many
CASRWASGNTIYF	TGTGCCAGTAGGTGGGCCTCTGGAAACACCATATATTTT	TRBV19	TRBJ1-3	NA	13	NA